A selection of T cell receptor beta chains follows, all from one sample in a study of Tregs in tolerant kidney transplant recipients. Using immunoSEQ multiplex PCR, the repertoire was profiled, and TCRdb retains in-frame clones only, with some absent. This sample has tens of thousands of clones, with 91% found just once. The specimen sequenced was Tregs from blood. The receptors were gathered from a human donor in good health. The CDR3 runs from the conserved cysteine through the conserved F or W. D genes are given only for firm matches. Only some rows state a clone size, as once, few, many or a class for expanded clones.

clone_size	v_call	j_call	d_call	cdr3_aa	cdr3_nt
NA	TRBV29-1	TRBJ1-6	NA	CSAASSYNSPLHF	TGCAGCGCGGCGTCCTCCTATAATTCACCCCTCCACTTT
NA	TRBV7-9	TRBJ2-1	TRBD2	CASSIIPPGTSGSYNEQFF	TGTGCCAGCAGCATAATTCCTCCCGGGACTAGCGGCTCCTACAATGAGCAGTTCTTC
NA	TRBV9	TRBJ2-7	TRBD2	CASSKTSGSRRHEQYF	TGTGCCAGCAGCAAGACTAGCGGGAGTCGTAGGCACGAGCAGTACTTC
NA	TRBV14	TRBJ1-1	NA	CASSHQMNTEAFF	TGTGCCAGCAGCCACCAGATGAACACTGAAGCTTTCTTT
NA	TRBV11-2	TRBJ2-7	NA	CASSLVGNPGEQYF	TGTGCCAGCAGCTTAGTAGGTAACCCAGGGGAGCAGTACTTC
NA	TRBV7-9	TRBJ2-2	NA	CASSLAWGPRNTGELFF	TGTGCCAGCAGCTTAGCCTGGGGACCGCGGAACACCGGGGAGCTGTTTTTT
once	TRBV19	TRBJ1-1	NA	CASISRRRGNTEAFF	TGTGCCAGTATTTCGAGGCGCAGGGGAAACACTGAAGCTTTCTTT
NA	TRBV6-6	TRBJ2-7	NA	CASSYSEPSTEQYF	TGTGCCAGCAGTTACTCGGAGCCGAGCACCGAGCAGTACTTC
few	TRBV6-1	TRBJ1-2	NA	CASSLRRGYGYTF	TGTGCCAGCAGTCTGAGACGGGGCTATGGCTACACCTTC
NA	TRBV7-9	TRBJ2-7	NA	CASSPYAVGRHEQYF	TGTGCCAGCAGCCCCTATGCAGTGGGAAGACACGAGCAGTACTTC
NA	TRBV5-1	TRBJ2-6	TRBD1	CASSFSGTAGANVLTF	TGCGCCAGCAGCTTTTCGGGGACAGCTGGGGCCAACGTCCTGACTTTC
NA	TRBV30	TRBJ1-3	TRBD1	CACFRQGVSGNTIYF	TGTGCCTGCTTTCGACAGGGGGTGTCTGGAAACACCATATATTTT
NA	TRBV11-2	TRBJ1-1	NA	CASSPSRAQAFF	TGTGCCAGCAGCCCTTCCAGGGCGCAGGCTTTCTTT
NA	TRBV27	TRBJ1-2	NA	CASSFLGQRGGYTF	TGTGCCAGCAGTTTCTTGGGCCAGAGAGGGGGCTACACCTTC
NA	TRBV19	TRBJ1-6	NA	CASFQGGDNSPLHF	TGTGCCAGTTTCCAGGGAGGGGATAATTCACCCCTCCACTTT
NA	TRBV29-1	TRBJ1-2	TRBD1	CSVPGQGNGYTF	TGCAGCGTCCCGGGACAGGGTAATGGCTACACCTTC
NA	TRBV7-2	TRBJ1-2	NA	CASSVSGTSNYGYTF	TGTGCCAGCAGCGTATCCGGGACTTCCAACTATGGCTACACCTTC
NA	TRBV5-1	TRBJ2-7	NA	CASSRAGAVSLEQYF	TGCGCCAGCAGCCGGGCCGGGGCGGTAAGTCTCGAGCAGTACTTC
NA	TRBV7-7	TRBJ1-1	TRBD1	CAGSQGQGRYTEAFF	TGCGCCGGCAGCCAAGGACAGGGGAGATACACTGAAGCTTTCTTT
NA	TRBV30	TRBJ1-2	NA	CAWRRGLNYGYTF	TGTGCCTGGAGGCGGGGGCTTAACTATGGCTACACCTTC
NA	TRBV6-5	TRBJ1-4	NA	CASTETTTGSEKLFF	TGTGCCAGCACCGAAACGACCACAGGGAGTGAAAAACTGTTTTTT
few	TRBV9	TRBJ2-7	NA	CASSAAGERFEQYF	TGTGCCAGCAGCGCGGCAGGAGAAAGGTTCGAGCAGTACTTC
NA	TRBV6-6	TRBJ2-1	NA	CASMRDRGNEQFF	TGTGCCAGCATGCGGGATAGGGGTAATGAGCAGTTCTTC
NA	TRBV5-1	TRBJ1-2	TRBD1	CASSFLWGTGNGYTF	TGCGCCAGCAGCTTCTTGTGGGGGACAGGGAATGGCTACACCTTC
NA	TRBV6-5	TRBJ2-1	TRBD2	CASRREGSYNEQFF	TGTGCCAGCAGACGGGAGGGATCCTACAATGAGCAGTTCTTC
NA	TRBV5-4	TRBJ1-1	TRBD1	CASSLDRGLTEAFF	TGTGCCAGCAGCTTGGACAGGGGGCTGACTGAAGCTTTCTTT
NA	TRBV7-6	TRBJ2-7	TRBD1	CASSLGTGATYEQYF	TGTGCCAGCAGCTTAGGGACAGGGGCCACCTACGAGCAGTACTTC
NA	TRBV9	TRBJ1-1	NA	CASSVADTEAFF	TGTGCCAGCAGCGTAGCGGACACTGAAGCTTTCTTT
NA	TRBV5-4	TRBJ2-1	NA	CASSLGRERNEQFF	TGTGCCAGCAGCTTGGGCAGAGAAAGGAATGAGCAGTTCTTC
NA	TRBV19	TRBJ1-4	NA	CASSINPLSRRGEKLFF	TGTGCCAGTAGTATCAACCCACTTTCTCGGCGGGGCGAAAAACTGTTTTTT
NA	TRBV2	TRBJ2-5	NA	CASSDLGPLGAQYF	TGTGCCAGCAGTGATCTGGGGCCCCTAGGGGCCCAGTACTTC
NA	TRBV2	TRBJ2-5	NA	CASSEEWGSQETQYF	TGTGCCAGCAGTGAAGAATGGGGGTCCCAAGAGACCCAGTACTTC
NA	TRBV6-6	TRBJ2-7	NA	CASSYSGGVSYEQYF	TGTGCCAGCAGTTACAGCGGCGGGGTCTCCTACGAGCAGTACTTC
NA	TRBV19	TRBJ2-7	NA	CASSIADRPYEQYF	TGTGCCAGTAGTATAGCGGACAGACCCTACGAGCAGTACTTC
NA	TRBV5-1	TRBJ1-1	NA	CASSDEVEAFF	TGCGCCAGCAGCGATGAGGTTGAAGCTTTCTTT
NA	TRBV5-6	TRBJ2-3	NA	CASSRWGGTDTQYF	TGTGCCAGCAGCCGATGGGGGGGCACAGATACGCAGTATTTT
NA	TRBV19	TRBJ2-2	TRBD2	CASSNVAGGWTGELFF	TGTGCCAGTAGTAACGTAGCGGGAGGATGGACCGGGGAGCTGTTTTTT
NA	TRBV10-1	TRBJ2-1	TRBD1	CASSNTRDRDNEQFF	TGCGCCAGCAGCAACACCCGGGACAGGGACAATGAGCAGTTCTTC
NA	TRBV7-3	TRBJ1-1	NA	CASSFQGGTEAFF	TGTGCCAGCAGCTTTCAAGGGGGCACTGAAGCTTTCTTT
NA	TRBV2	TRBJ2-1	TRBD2	CASRHLTSGRALSSYNEQFF	TGTGCCAGCAGACACCTTACTAGCGGGAGGGCGCTGAGCTCCTACAATGAGCAGTTCTTC
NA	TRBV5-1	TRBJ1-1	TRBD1	CASSPDRGGTEAFF	TGCGCCAGCAGCCCCGACAGGGGAGGGACTGAAGCTTTCTTT
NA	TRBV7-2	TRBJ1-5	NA	CASSTTFSNQPQHF	TGTGCCAGCAGCACTACCTTTAGCAATCAGCCCCAGCATTTT
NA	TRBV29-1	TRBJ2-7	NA	CSVPGEVSYEQYF	TGCAGCGTTCCAGGGGAAGTGTCCTACGAGCAGTACTTC
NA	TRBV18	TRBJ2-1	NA	CASSRWEVNEQFF	TGTGCCAGCTCAAGGTGGGAGGTCAATGAGCAGTTCTTC
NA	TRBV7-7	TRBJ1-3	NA	CASSKTGSGNTIYF	TGTGCCAGCAGCAAGACAGGATCCGGGAACACCATATATTTT
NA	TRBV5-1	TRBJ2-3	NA	CASSPPTDTQYF	TGCGCCAGCAGTCCTCCTACAGATACGCAGTATTTT
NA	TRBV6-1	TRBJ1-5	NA	CASSGDNQPQHF	TGTGCCAGCAGTGGCGACAATCAGCCCCAGCATTTT
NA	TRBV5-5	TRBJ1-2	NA	CASSLEGWGYTF	TGTGCCAGCAGCTTGGAGGGTTGGGGCTACACCTTC
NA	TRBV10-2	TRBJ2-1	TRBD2	CASSESIISGSSYNEQFF	TGCGCCAGCAGTGAGTCGATCATTAGCGGGAGCTCCTACAATGAGCAGTTCTTC
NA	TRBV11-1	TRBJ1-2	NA	CASSLPPPGGYGYTF	TGTGCCAGCAGCTTACCCCCGCCTGGGGGCTATGGCTACACCTTC
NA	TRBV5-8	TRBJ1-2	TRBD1	CASSTDRGLGYTF	TGTGCCAGCAGCACGGACAGGGGGCTTGGCTACACCTTC
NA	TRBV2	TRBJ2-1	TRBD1	CASSEGLGQGSYNEQFF	TGTGCCAGCAGTGAAGGATTGGGACAGGGATCCTACAATGAGCAGTTCTTC
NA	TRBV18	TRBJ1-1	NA	CASSPGDARNTEAFF	TGTGCCAGCTCACCGGGCGACGCAAGGAACACTGAAGCTTTCTTT
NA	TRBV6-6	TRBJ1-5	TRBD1	CASSPANRGGNQPQHF	TGTGCCAGCAGCCCCGCCAACAGGGGTGGCAATCAGCCCCAGCATTTT
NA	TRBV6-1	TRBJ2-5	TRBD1	CASSFDREETQYF	TGTGCCAGCAGTTTTGACAGGGAAGAGACCCAGTACTTC
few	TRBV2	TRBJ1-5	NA	CASSTPNQPQHF	TGTGCCAGCAGTACACCCAATCAGCCCCAGCATTTT
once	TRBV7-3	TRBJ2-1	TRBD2	CASSLTSGGAYEQFF	TGTGCCAGCAGCCTGACTAGCGGGGGGGCCTATGAGCAGTTCTTC
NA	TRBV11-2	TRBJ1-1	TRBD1	CASRLWDRDPTEAFF	TGTGCCAGCAGACTCTGGGACAGGGATCCCACTGAAGCTTTCTTT
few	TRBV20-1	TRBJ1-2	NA	CSAREGYGYTF	TGCAGTGCTAGGGAGGGCTATGGCTACACCTTC
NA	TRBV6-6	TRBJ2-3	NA	CASQMLGGGSTDTQYF	TGTGCCAGCCAGATGCTAGGAGGTGGTAGCACAGATACGCAGTATTTT